The rows below give T cell receptor beta chains drawn from one sample of a study of cytomegalovirus exposure and HLA in healthy donors. The table came from immunoSEQ multiplex PCR; TCRdb's copy has only in-frame clones and leaves some out. Among under 200,000 clones listed, 60% to 85% were seen once. The sample consisted of PBMCs. Receptor source: a male donor in good health and CMV-seropositive. Both conserved end residues are part of each CDR3. D genes are given only for firm matches. A clone size is listed for some rows: how often the clone was seen (once, few, many), or a class if it is expanded.

>TRBD2|TRBV5-1|-|TRBJ2-1
TGCGCCAGCAGCCTAAACGGGGGGACTTCCCTCAATGAGCAGTTCTTC
CASSLNGGTSLNEQFF
>-|TRBV21-1|once|TRBJ1-1
TGTGCCAGCAGCAAAGGACAGGGCACTGAAGCTTTCTTT
CASSKGQGTEAFF
>-|TRBV4-1|-|TRBJ1-2
TGCGCCAGCAGCCGGCAGGATATCAACTATGGCTACACCTTC
CASSRQDINYGYTF
>-|TRBV7-9|once|TRBJ1-6
TGTGCCAGCAGCGTCAGACGGGATAATTCACCCCTCCACTTT
CASSVRRDNSPLHF
>-|TRBV2|-|TRBJ2-5
TGTGCCAGCAGTGAAGGAGTGGGGGAGGTAGAGACCCAGTACTTC
CASSEGVGEVETQYF
>TRBD1|TRBV10-3|-|TRBJ2-7
TGTGCCATCAGTGACTATGGACAGGGCTACGAGCAGTACTTC
CAISDYGQGYEQYF
>TRBD2|TRBV5-1|-|TRBJ2-7
TGCGCCAGCAGCCCCGTAGCGGGGGACCGCTACGAGCAGTACTTC
CASSPVAGDRYEQYF
>TRBD1|TRBV11-2|once|TRBJ1-1
TGTGCCAGCACCCCGACAGGGCAGAACACTGAAGCTTTCTTT
CASTPTGQNTEAFF
>TRBD1|TRBV6-1|-|TRBJ2-7
TGTGCCAGCAGTGAACTGAGCGGGACAGGGGGCTACGAGCAGTACTTC
CASSELSGTGGYEQYF
>-|TRBV29-1|-|TRBJ2-3
TGCAGCGTTGAACCCGGGACAACTAGCACAGATACGCAGTATTTT
CSVEPGTTSTDTQYF
>-|TRBV30|-|TRBJ1-5
TGTGCCTGGAGTGACATCAAATCCCAGCCCCAGCATTTT
CAWSDIKSQPQHF
>TRBD1|TRBV19|-|TRBJ1-1
TGTGCCAGTAGTACGGCGACAGGGCCGAATGAAGCTTTCTTT
CASSTATGPNEAFF
>-|TRBV7-9|-|TRBJ1-6
TGTTCCAGCAGCTTATGGGGGACTGATTCACCCCTCCACTTT
CSSSLWGTDSPLHF
>-|TRBV11-2|-|TRBJ1-3
TGTGCCAGCAGCTCCCGGGACATCGACTCTGGAAACACCATATATTTT
CASSSRDIDSGNTIYF
>-|TRBV7-3|-|TRBJ1-1
TGTGCCAGCAGCTTAATGGATGGGGCAGAAGCTTTCTTT
CASSLMDGAEAFF
>TRBD2|TRBV6-5|-|TRBJ2-3
TGTGCCAGCCGCCTCTCTAGCGGGAGCACAGATACGCAGTATTTT
CASRLSSGSTDTQYF
>-|TRBV2|-|TRBJ1-1
TGTGCCAGCACCTCGGGGGGGCGGGTGAACACTGAAGCTTTCTTT
CASTSGGRVNTEAFF
>TRBD2|TRBV5-6|-|TRBJ2-5
TGTGCCAGCAGCTTGGCCCCAGCGGGGGGGCGAGAGACCCAGTACTTC
CASSLAPAGGRETQYF
>-|TRBV4-3|-|TRBJ2-5
TGCGCCAGCAGCCAAGATGGGGGGGGCGGAGAGACCCAGTACTTC
CASSQDGGGGETQYF
>TRBD2|TRBV7-6|-|TRBJ2-3
TGTGCCAGCAGCCGACTAGCGCTCGATACGCAGTATTTT
CASSRLALDTQYF
>TRBD1|TRBV6-5|-|TRBJ2-7
TGTGCCAGCAGTGAACAGGGGGCTCTCTACGAGCAGTACTTC
CASSEQGALYEQYF
>TRBD2|TRBV4-3|-|TRBJ2-2
TGCGCCAGCAGCCGAGGACTAGCGGGGGAAGTCACCGGGGAGCTGTTTTTT
CASSRGLAGEVTGELFF
>TRBD1|TRBV6-1|-|TRBJ1-2
TGTGCCAGCAGGGAGAGACAGGGCCTGAACTATGGCTACACCTTC
CASRERQGLNYGYTF
>-|TRBV30|-|TRBJ1-5
TGTGCCTGGAGTCTCGGGGGGGGGCCTCAGCCCCAGCATTTT
CAWSLGGGPQPQHF
>-|TRBV14|-|TRBJ1-3
TGTGCCAGCAGCCAAGGGGGAGGGACTGGAAACACCATATATTTT
CASSQGGGTGNTIYF
>TRBD1|TRBV7-9|-|TRBJ2-7
TGTGCCAGCAGCTTGGGGACAGGGTTTTACGAGCAGTACTTC
CASSLGTGFYEQYF
>-|TRBV6-1|-|TRBJ1-4
TGTGCCAGCAGTCAGCCAGGCCGACCCGAAAAACTGTTTTTT
CASSQPGRPEKLFF
>-|TRBV18|-|TRBJ2-7
TGTGCCAGCTCAAGAGTTTCGCTTCTAGAGGAGCAGTACTTC
CASSRVSLLEEQYF
>-|TRBV19|-|TRBJ2-3
TGTGCCAGTAGTCCCAAATTTGGCAGCGGGCCCACAGATACGCAGTATTTT
CASSPKFGSGPTDTQYF
>TRBD1|TRBV5-1|many|TRBJ2-3
TGCGCCAGCGCAGACAGGGTTGGGGCAGATACGCAGTATTTT
CASADRVGADTQYF
>TRBD2|TRBV5-1|-|TRBJ2-3
TGCGCCAGCAGCTTGCTAGCGGGGGTAACAGATACGCAGTATTTT
CASSLLAGVTDTQYF
>-|TRBV27|-|TRBJ1-2
TGTGCCAGCAGTTCAAGACAGGATAACTATGGCTACACCTTC
CASSSRQDNYGYTF
>TRBD1|TRBV27|once|TRBJ1-2
TGTGCCAGCAGCCCTTGGCAGGGGGCGCAGGGGGGGGCTAACTATGGCTACACCTTC
CASSPWQGAQGGANYGYTF
>TRBD1|TRBV13|-|TRBJ2-5
TGTGCCAGCAGCTCTACGGACAGGGGAGTCCAAGAGACCCAGTACTTC
CASSSTDRGVQETQYF
>TRBD1|TRBV6-5|-|TRBJ2-7
TGTGCCAGCAGTTACTCGACAGGGACCACCTACGAGCAGTACTTC
CASSYSTGTTYEQYF
>TRBD2|TRBV7-9|-|TRBJ2-2
TGTGCCAGCACCGCCCCTGGCGGGGGGGCGAACACCGGGGAGCTGTTTTTT
CASTAPGGGANTGELFF